These 23 T cell receptor beta chains originate from one sample sequenced in a study of cytomegalovirus exposure and HLA in healthy donors. The PCR had 60 Vbeta and 13 Jbeta primers. Method: immunoSEQ multiplex PCR; TCRdb's copy keeps in-frame clones and lacks some. The sample yields about 150,000 clones, approximately 80% seen once. The sequencing input was PBMCs. Receptors originate from a woman aged 40 to 50 in good health and CMV-seronegative.

This rearrangement joins TRBV19 to TRBJ2-2, with D possibly being TRBD2 (5 bases). The CDR3 loop spans 15 amino acids. Germline assignment: CDR1 LNHDA and CDR2 SQIVND (reference sequence). The V end was cut by 3 bases, the J end by 0 bases, with 8 bases between. CDR3: CASSISGTNTGELFF. The CDR3 nucleotides read TGTGCCAGTAGTATCTCCGGGACGAACACCGGGGAGCTGTTTTTT.

The V gene is TRBV7-2, the J gene TRBJ2-7, with D perhaps matching TRBD1 (5 bases). CDR1 and CDR2 (germline): SGHTA, FQGNSA. This CDR3 has 14 residues. Trimming removed 1 base from V and 3 bases from J, with 10 bases in between. The CDR3 DNA is TGTGCCAGCAGCTTAGTGGGCAGGGACTACGAGCAGTACTTC. Its translation is CASSLVGRDYEQYF.

The chain is built from TRBV5-5 and TRBJ2-5; 8 bases agree with TRBD2. Trimming removed 2 bases from V and 5 bases from J; junction bases left unmatched: 5. The CDR3 is 14 residues long. Germline V lookup: CDR1 SGHKS, CDR2 YYEKEE (reference sequence). The chain's CDR3 is CASSFSGGDETQYF. As DNA, the CDR3 is TGTGCCAGCAGCTTCAGCGGGGGCGACGAGACCCAGTACTTC. Using reference TRBV5-5 and TRBJ2-5 for the parts outside the CDR3, the full variable domain is DAGVTQSPTHLIKTRGQQVTLRCSPISGHKSVSWYQQVLGQGPQFIFQYYEKEERGRGNFPDRFSARQFPNYSSELNVNALLLGDSALYLCASSFSGGDETQYFGPGTRLLVL.

This chain joins TRBV10-3 and TRBJ1-2, with D possibly being TRBD1 (6 bases). Trimming took 1 base from V and 5 from J, leaving 17 bases between them. The CDR3 runs to 16 residues. Germline lookup yields CDR1 ENHRY and CDR2 SYGVKD. CDR3 DNA: TGTGCCATCAGTGAGTTTACAGGGAATTCCCTTTATGGCTACACCTTC. This encodes CAISEFTGNSLYGYTF.

This clone has a handful of counts. This chain uses TRBV2 with TRBJ1-2; maybe TRBD1 (6 bases). The V gene lost 1 base and the J gene lost 7 bases, with 13 bases spanning the gap. The CDR3 loop spans 14 amino acids. Germline V lookup: CDR1 SNHLY, CDR2 FYNNEI. The CDR3 sequence: CASSEEQGIGGYTF. CDR3 nucleotides: TGTGCCAGCAGTGAAGAACAGGGAATTGGTGGCTACACCTTC.

The V and J genes are TRBV11-2 and TRBJ1-3; no clear D gene. Trimming removed 0 bases at V and 1 base at J, with 7 bases between. The CDR3 loop spans 15 amino acids. Germline CDR1 is SGHAT and CDR2 is FQNNGV. The CDR3 coding sequence is TGTGCCAGCAGCTTAGATTCGGTTTCTGGAAACACCATATATTTT. This codes for CASSLDSVSGNTIYF.

This clone has a single count. The rearrangement uses TRBV29-1 and TRBJ2-5; 9 positions agree with TRBD1. The CDR3 is 12 residues long. V shed 6 bases and J 5 bases; nucleotides not matched to a gene: 4. Looked up from germline, CDR1 is SQVTM and CDR2 is ANQGSEA. CDR3 region: CSVQGARETQYF. For the CDR3, the DNA is TGCAGCGTACAGGGGGCCAGGGAGACCCAGTACTTC.

The rearrangement joins TRBV27 to TRBJ2-5, with 9 positions matching TRBD2. V gave up 3 bases and J gave up 4 bases; unmatched junction bases: 6. Germline V gene lookup returns CDR1 MNHEY and CDR2 SMNVEV (reference sequence). This CDR3 contains 15 residues. The CDR3 region has the DNA TGTGCCAGCAGTTTGATTAGCGGGGGATCAGAGACCCAGTACTTC. It translates to CASSLISGGSETQYF.

This clone has just a few counts. The V and J genes are TRBV10-2 and TRBJ2-3; 9 bases agree with TRBD1. Germline assignment: CDR1 WSHSY and CDR2 SAAADI. The CDR3 runs 18 residues. With 3 bases clipped from V and 0 bases from J, the junction kept 10 bases outside the gene matches. The CDR3 loop reads CASSEGTGGVSSTDTQYF. CDR3 in DNA: TGCGCCAGCAGTGAAGGTACAGGGGGCGTGTCAAGCACAGATACGCAGTATTTT.

Points on this clone: The junction and the germline gene differ at one end; a read error may be behind it. Other DNA sequences of this sample code for an identical CDR3. The chain links TRBV14 to TRBJ2-7; no reliable D call. Germline CDR1 SGHDN, CDR2 FVKESK. This CDR3 spans 14 amino acids. The CDR3 nucleotides read TGCGCCAGCAGCCACTATCCCGCTCCTTACGAGCAGTACTTC. This gives the protein CASSHYPAPYEQYF.

This clone was detected only a few times. The chain combines TRBV5-4 with TRBJ1-1, with TRBD1 matching over 7 bases. CDR3 length: 15 amino acids. Trimming removed 7 bases from V and 4 bases from J; junction bases left unmatched: 13. Germline CDR1 is SGHNT and CDR2 is YYREEE (reference sequence). CDR3 coding DNA: TGTGCCAGCGAGCGACAGGGCTCAATCGGCACTGAAGCTTTCTTT. This sequence encodes CASERQGSIGTEAFF.

This chain's CDR3 is CSVIRQSSTDTQYF. CDR3 in DNA: TGCAGCGTAATTCGACAGTCTAGCACAGATACGCAGTATTTT. V usage is TRBV29-1 and J usage is TRBJ2-3, with D possibly being TRBD1 (5 bases). In germline, CDR1 is SQVTM, CDR2 ANQGSEA. Trimming stripped 6 bases from V and 0 bases from J, with 13 bases between. The CDR3 loop spans 14 amino acids.

The J gene is TRBJ1-6, the V gene TRBV9; D not certain. Germline CDR1 reads SGDLS; CDR2 reads YYNGEE. V lost 0 bases and J lost 7, with 11 bases in between. This CDR3 has 15 amino acids. This CDR3 reads CASSVGGSQNSPLHF. Here the CDR3 DNA reads TGTGCCAGCAGCGTAGGCGGCAGTCAGAATTCACCCCTCCACTTT.

The chain combines TRBV27 with TRBJ1-5; D remains ambiguous. Trimming left V 4 bases short and J 6 bases short, with 10 bases between. The CDR3 totals 13 residues. Germline values: CDR1 MNHEY, CDR2 SMNVEV (reference sequence). The DNA of the CDR3 is TGTGCCAGCAGTTACGGGTCGGTTCAGCCCCAGCATTTT. The encoded protein is CASSYGSVQPQHF.

The chain links TRBV5-4 to TRBJ2-7; TRBD1 agrees at 7 bases. Germline trimming cut 0 bases from V and 2 bases from J; bases unmatched to any gene: 8. Per the germline V gene, CDR1 is SGHNT and CDR2 is YYREEE (reference sequence). The CDR3 runs 16 residues. The CDR3 is CASSLVSWTGPYEQYF. As DNA, the CDR3 is TGTGCCAGCAGCTTGGTCAGTTGGACAGGACCCTACGAGCAGTACTTC.

This clone showed up just a few times. The chain has TRBV11-2 and TRBJ1-2; D call uncertain. Per the germline V gene, CDR1 is SGHAT and CDR2 is FQNNGV. Trimming cost V 0 bases and J 0 bases, with 5 bases left between them. CDR3 size: 14 residues. CDR3 residues: CASSLDVANYGYTF. The DNA for the CDR3 is TGTGCCAGCAGCTTAGATGTCGCTAACTATGGCTACACCTTC.

The genes are TRBV18 and TRBJ2-5, with a tentative D call TRBD2 (5 bases). The length of the CDR3 is 13 residues. The V end lost 5 bases, the J end lost 5 bases, and 12 bases lay between the germline ends. Germline values: CDR1 KGHSH, CDR2 LQKENI. CDR3 residues: CASSEGSSETQYF. Here the CDR3 DNA reads TGTGCCAGCTCAGAAGGGAGTAGCGAGACCCAGTACTTC. Filled out from reference TRBV18 and TRBJ2-5, the complete variable domain reads NAGVMQNPRHLVRRRGQEARLRCSPMKGHSHVYWYRQLPEEGLKFMVYLQKENIIDESGMPKERFSAEFPKEGPSILRIQQVVRGDSAAYFCASSEGSSETQYFGPGTRLLVL.

The rearrangement joins TRBV27 to TRBJ1-5, with a tentative D call TRBD1 (6 bases). The CDR3 spans 13 residues. Germline V lookup: CDR1 MNHEY, CDR2 SMNVEV (reference sequence). V lost 5 bases and J 7 bases, leaving 12 bases between the germline ends. CDR3 residues: CASSTTGIQPQHF. CDR3 DNA: TGTGCCAGCAGTACTACAGGGATCCAGCCCCAGCATTTT.

V is TRBV5-1 and J is TRBJ2-6; D unresolved. Trimming took off 0 bases at V and 2 bases at J, with 9 bases between the two ends. The CDR3 has 16 amino acids. Germline V gene data show CDR1 as SGHRS and CDR2 as YFSETQ. The CDR3 sequence: CASSLASETGANVLTF. The CDR3 DNA reads TGCGCCAGCAGCTTGGCCTCGGAGACTGGGGCCAACGTCCTGACTTTC.

The genes are TRBV6-5 and TRBJ1-6; TRBD1 matches at 8 bases. The CDR3 contains 12 residues. V trimming: 6 bases; J trimming: 10 bases; junction bases outside the gene matches: 2. Per the germline V gene, CDR1 is MNHEY and CDR2 is SVGAGI. The CDR3 DNA reads TGTGCCAGCAGGGACAGGGCATCACCCCTCCACTTT. Its protein is CASRDRASPLHF.

In this sample, this clone turned up a few times. The V and J genes are TRBV2 and TRBJ1-1; 7 bases map to TRBD1. The length of the CDR3 is 14 residues. Germline values: CDR1 SNHLY, CDR2 FYNNEI. V trimming: 3 bases; J trimming: 4 bases; junction bases outside the gene matches: 5. CDR3 nucleotides: TGTGCCAGCAGTGATCCCGACAGGGCCACTGAAGCTTTCTTT. This sequence encodes CASSDPDRATEAFF. The complete variable domain, with remaining parts taken from reference TRBV2 and TRBJ1-1, reads EPEVTQTPSHQVTQMGQEVILRCVPISNHLYFYWYRQILGQKVEFLVSFYNNEISEKSEIFDDQFSVERPDGSNFTLKIRSTKLEDSAMYFCASSDPDRATEAFFGQGTRLTVV.

The chain carries TRBV9 and TRBJ1-3; D is possibly TRBD1 (5 bases). The CDR3 consists of 16 residues. Trimming took 1 base from V and 0 from J, leaving 11 bases between them. CDR1 and CDR2 from the germline V gene are SGDLS and YYNGEE. CDR3 amino acids: CASSVQGLLSGNTIYF. CDR3 sequence (DNA): TGTGCCAGCAGCGTACAGGGACTGCTCTCTGGAAACACCATATATTTT.

The V and J genes are TRBV5-6 and TRBJ2-5, with 7 nucleotides matching TRBD1. J lost 5 bases, V lost 4 bases, and 11 bases had no gene match. The CDR3 extends over 15 amino acids. CDR1 and CDR2 from the germline V gene are SGHDT and YYEEEE. This CDR3 is CASSLYKTGLETQYF. CDR3 in DNA: TGTGCCAGCAGCCTATACAAGACAGGGCTTGAGACCCAGTACTTC.